Below, 21 T cell receptor beta chains from the same sample are listed, as sequenced in a study of cytomegalovirus exposure and HLA in healthy donors. PCR primers comprised 60 Vbeta and 13 Jbeta primers. The data were produced by immunoSEQ multiplex PCR, yet TCRdb's version contains in-frame clones alone and is incomplete. The data hold about 82,000 clones, with around 74% observed a single time. Sequences were obtained from PBMCs. The receptors stem from a woman in her fifties or sixties in good health and CMV-seropositive.

The V gene is TRBV6-1, the J gene TRBJ1-1, with 10 bases matching TRBD1. Unmatched junction bases numbered 2, after V lost 4 bases and J lost 3 bases. Germline V lookup: CDR1 MNHNS, CDR2 SASEGT. The CDR3 spans 14 residues. CDR3 sequence: CASSGQGADTEAFF. The CDR3 DNA reads TGTGCCAGCAGTGGACAGGGGGCGGACACTGAAGCTTTCTTT.

The V call is TRBV7-2, the J call TRBJ2-1; 13 bases are a match to TRBD2. The V gene end was trimmed by 8 bases and the J gene end by 4 bases; junction bases not matched to a gene: 2. The germline V gene has CDR1 SGHTA and CDR2 FQGNSA. This CDR3 has 14 residues. Written as DNA, the CDR3 is TGTGCCAGCGGGACTAGCGGGACTTACAATGAGCAGTTCTTC. Translating it yields CASGTSGTYNEQFF.

The V call is TRBV25-1, the J call TRBJ2-5; 9 bases match TRBD1. J was trimmed by 4 bases and V by 6 bases; bases with no gene match: 3. The CDR3 sequence is 13 residues long. Per germline, CDR1 MGHDK and CDR2 SYGVNS. This CDR3 reads CASRRTGVETQYF. The CDR3 DNA reads TGTGCCAGCAGAAGGACAGGGGTAGAGACCCAGTACTTC.

V usage is TRBV10-3 and J usage is TRBJ1-2; 8 positions agree with TRBD1. Per germline, CDR1 ENHRY and CDR2 SYGVKD. The CDR3 extends over 17 amino acids. With V trimmed by 0 bases and J by 1 base, 7 bases remained unmatched. The CDR3 DNA follows: TGTGCCATCAGTGAGTCGGGGACAGGTTTTATTAACTATGGCTACACCTTC. Protein sequence: CAISESGTGFINYGYTF.

V usage is TRBV30 and J usage is TRBJ1-1; no clear D gene. Germline values: CDR1 GTSNPN, CDR2 SVGIG (reference sequence). This CDR3 contains 13 residues. The V end lost 2 bases, the J end lost 1 base, and 8 bases lay between the germline ends. The CDR3 region has the DNA TGTGCCTGGAGTCCGGGTTGGAACACTGAAGCTTTCTTT. Encoded protein: CAWSPGWNTEAFF.

The V call is TRBV14, the J call TRBJ1-5, with D maybe TRBD1 (5 bases). The length of the CDR3 is 15 residues. V shed 1 base and J shed 3 bases, with 10 bases lying between them. CDR1 and CDR2 (germline): SGHDN, FVKESK. CDR3 region: CASSQVGGFNQPQHF. As DNA, the CDR3 is TGTGCCAGCAGCCAAGTGGGGGGGTTCAATCAGCCCCAGCATTTT.

The chain is built from TRBV28 and TRBJ2-1; D uncertain. Germline V gene sequence: CDR1 MDHEN, CDR2 SYDVKM. The ends were cut back, 10 bases at V and 7 bases at J, with 8 bases in the middle. There are 10 residues in the CDR3. CDR3 DNA: TGTGCCATCCGCGCGAATGAGCAGTTCTTC. This gives the protein CAIRANEQFF.

The V call is TRBV5-1, the J call TRBJ2-2, with 10 bases identical to TRBD1. The V segment lost 4 bases and the J segment 4 bases; nucleotides outside the gene matches: 7. Germline V gives CDR1 SGHRS, CDR2 YFSETQ. The CDR3 runs 16 residues. The CDR3 sequence: CASSPRTGGATGELFF. The DNA for the CDR3 is TGCGCCAGCAGCCCTCGGACAGGGGGAGCCACCGGGGAGCTGTTTTTT.

This clone has just a few counts. The chain uses TRBV29-1 and TRBJ1-1, with D maybe TRBD1 (5 bases). From germline, CDR1 is SQVTM and CDR2 ANQGSEA. The CDR3 loop spans 11 amino acids. V gave up 7 bases and J gave up 6 bases, with 12 bases separating them. The CDR3 region is CSGSDISEAFF. The CDR3 DNA reads as TGCAGCGGCTCGGACATTTCTGAAGCTTTCTTT.

The V and J genes are TRBV6-6 and TRBJ2-7, with D possibly TRBD2 on 6 matching bases. V was pared by 5 bases and J by 5 bases, with 22 bases between. This CDR3 spans 16 amino acids. Germline CDR1 and CDR2: MNHNY and SVGAGI (reference sequence). CDR3 bases: TGTGCCAGCAGTGGAGGGTGGGGGTCCCACCTTAACGAGCAGTACTTC. This translates into CASSGGWGSHLNEQYF.

The CDR3 DNA reads TGTGCCAGCAGCGGCCGTGGCGGGAGTACAGATACGCAGTATTTT. Residues: CASSGRGGSTDTQYF. The genes are TRBV21-1 and TRBJ2-3; the table's D call TRBD2 went unverified against the DNA. TRBV21-1 is given as a pseudogene. CDR3 length equals 15 residues.

J is TRBJ2-7 and V is TRBV4-2; D not certain. The V and J ends lost 0 bases and 3 bases respectively, with 12 bases between them. This CDR3 has 15 amino acids. Germline values: CDR1 LGHNA, CDR2 YNFKEQ. The DNA for the CDR3 is TGTGCCAGCAGCCAAGAGGCAGCGTTAAGCTACGAGCAGTACTTC. It translates to CASSQEAALSYEQYF.

The chain combines TRBV29-1 with TRBJ2-1; D is possibly TRBD2 (5 bases). Germline assignment: CDR1 SQVTM and CDR2 ANQGSEA. The CDR3 consists of 14 residues. The V end was cut by 5 bases, the J end by 2 bases, with 13 bases between. In nucleotides, the CDR3 is TGCAGCGTTTCGCGGGCGGATCCCTACAATGAGCAGTTCTTC. This encodes CSVSRADPYNEQFF.

The V call is TRBV4-1, the J call TRBJ1-1; D not certain. V was shortened by 4 bases and J by 0 bases, with 18 bases between the two germline ends. Germline values: CDR1 MGHRA, CDR2 YSYEKL. The CDR3 has 17 residues. The CDR3 nucleotides read TGCGCCAGCAGCCCGAGGCGGTCAGCTTTCATGAACACTGAAGCTTTCTTT. Its protein product is CASSPRRSAFMNTEAFF.

This clone was seen a single time. This chain connects TRBV29-1 to TRBJ2-7, with a tentative D call TRBD1 (7 bases). Trimming removed 7 bases from V and 5 bases from J, with 24 bases in between. The CDR3 has 15 amino acids. Germline CDR1 is SQVTM and CDR2 is ANQGSEA. This CDR3 reads CSGRDSYCVPDEQYF. The CDR3 bases are TGCAGCGGGCGGGACAGTTATTGCGTCCCTGACGAGCAGTACTTC.

The sample holds a few counts of this clone. This rearrangement joins TRBV6-6 to TRBJ2-5, with 10 positions matching TRBD1. CDR3 length equals 15 residues. Germline CDR1 is MNHNY and CDR2 is SVGAGI (reference sequence). Trimming took 5 bases from V and 2 from J; bases not matched to a gene: 5. The CDR3 sequence: CASSLQGQGQETQYF. In nucleotides, the CDR3 is TGTGCCAGCAGTCTCCAGGGACAGGGGCAAGAGACCCAGTACTTC.

The chain uses TRBV9 and TRBJ2-1, with TRBD2 as a possible D gene (7 bases). Germline CDR1 is SGDLS and CDR2 is YYNGEE. The CDR3 totals 15 residues. Between the trimmed V and J ends, which lost 4 bases and 4 bases, there was a span of 15 bases. The CDR3 DNA is TGTGCCAGCAGCCAAGAAGGGGGGGGTTACAATGAGCAGTTCTTC. This sequence encodes CASSQEGGGYNEQFF.

V is TRBV7-2 and J is TRBJ2-7, with 9 bases aligning to TRBD1. Germline-derived CDR1 and CDR2 are SGHTA and FQGNSA. The CDR3 runs to 15 residues. Trimming removed 0 bases from V and 4 bases from J; junction bases left unmatched: 4. The CDR3 DNA reads as TGTGCCAGCAGCTTAGCCTTGACAGGGGGTTACGAGCAGTACTTC. This sequence encodes CASSLALTGGYEQYF.

This clone has only a few counts. The chain combines TRBV5-4 with TRBJ2-1; 8 bases are shared with TRBD1. This CDR3 is 14 amino acids long. CDR1 is SGHNT, CDR2 YYREEE, per germline (reference sequence). Trimming cost V 4 bases and J 4 bases; bases outside gene matches: 4. This CDR3 is CASSVGQAYNEQFF. CDR3 in DNA: TGTGCCAGCAGCGTGGGACAGGCTTACAATGAGCAGTTCTTC.

Remarks on this clone: At one end the junction does not follow the germline gene, possibly because of a read error. V usage is TRBV7-7 and J usage is TRBJ1-4, with D possibly TRBD1 on 5 matching bases. The germline V gene has CDR1 SSHAT and CDR2 FNYEAQ (reference sequence). This CDR3 has 15 amino acids. The CDR3 DNA reads as TGTGCTAGCAGCCCCCACCCGGGGGGAAATGAAAAACTGTTTTTT. Residues: CASSPHPGGNEKLFF.

This clone was seen only once. The chain links TRBV30 to TRBJ2-1, with D maybe TRBD2 (6 bases). V lost 0 bases to trimming and J lost 13 bases, with 10 bases between them. The CDR3 length is 11 residues. Per the germline V gene, CDR1 is GTSNPN and CDR2 is SVGIG (reference sequence). The CDR3 coding sequence is TGTGCCTGGAGTGTAACGGGACTCCAGTTCTTC. Protein sequence: CAWSVTGLQFF.